This T cell receptor (beta chain) was recorded in a study of regulatory T cells in long-lasting Graves disease (dated by TCRdb to 2020 to 2023). Notes on the research overall: In the newly diagnosed Graves' disease group, patients had been taking antithyroid drugs for less than 3 months. Patients with persistent Graves' disease were compared with patients with newly diagnosed Graves' disease using TCR sequencing and RNA sequencing of peripheral blood. The study took place in China and was registered as a clinical trial. TCR sequencing covered roughly 13 persistent and some 20 newly diagnosed Graves' disease patients, around 33 samples in total. What the study reported, not specific to this receptor: As a limitation, the authors acknowledged that the small sample size may reduce accuracy. Sequencing and analysis were limited to the TCR beta chain. A larger number of public clonotypes was shared among persistent patients (around 3,000) than among newly diagnosed patients (around 870). Peripheral blood alone was examined, since thyroid tissue, which constituted the primary lesion, could not be accessed. Lower TCR Shannon entropy and fewer highly expanded clones were observed in persistent Graves' disease patients than in newly diagnosed patients, which suggested clonal expansion.

The method was multiplex PCR. The run used an Illumina HiSeq 4000. iRepertoire HTBI primers and Arm-PCR amplification of CDR3 regions were used to construct TCR beta libraries. PCR products were gel purified before sequencing. Per the original workflow: Across samples, 60 to 80 TRBV and approximately 15 TRBJ segments were identified and used for gene usage analysis of CDR3 amino acid clonotypes. COPE and FqMerger were used to merge the filtered high-quality paired reads into contigs. BLAST was used to align contigs to IMGT TRBV, TRBD and TRBJ reference genes, and CDR3 was defined according to IMGT. Any clonotype with a frequency above 0.1% was counted as a highly expanded clone. Shannon entropy served as the measure of repertoire diversity, while the Gini coefficient captured V-J evenness. Clonotypes shared by more than one individual were considered public. The public reads were run again by TCRdb, first through fastp at Q25 and then through MiXCR, and only productive beta chains were kept. Merged by CDR3 protein, the rows form single entries marked with the most common genes and DNA. These V and J calls derive from TCRdb rather than the authors' analysis. Counted in this sample were roughly 510,000 distinct CDR3 sequences; about 16% of them appeared once. About 12% of the sample belongs to the ten largest clones.

Taken with the paper, the label for time point translates to: newly diagnosed GD, antithyroid drugs for less than 3 months. RNA was extracted from PBMCs in TRIzol for both TCR sequencing and RNA sequencing. The diagnosis of Graves' disease was made according to American Thyroid Association guidelines. Recruitment of patients was carried out at an endocrinology department in Xi'an, China. Each patient gave roughly 10 milliliters of peripheral blood, collected in an EDTA anticoagulant tube. Ficoll Paque Plus density gradient separation was used to isolate PBMCs, and no further T cell sorting was performed. RNA quality was checked with an Agilent 2100 Bioanalyzer and agarose gel, and concentration with a NanoDrop 2000. This clonotype was picked up many times. Its antigen is still unknown. Base qualities are not recorded, but no much larger clone differs from it by a single base. These data were likewise used in another study, on T cells in Graves' hyperthyroidism and ophthalmopathy. The second investigation adds: Stable Graves' hyperthyroidism was defined as no progression to ophthalmopathy during 18 months of follow-up. The hyperthyroidism patients were between 18 and 65 years old and newly diagnosed, with a disease duration of less than 2 months. The study excluded patients with uncontrolled infections, other autoimmune diseases, pregnancy or lactation. Diagnoses were established on the basis of clinical symptoms, serum thyroxine and TRAb, thyroid ultrasound, and orbital computed tomography. A first-round RT-PCR of the TCR CDR3 used the HTBI primer set with the Qiagen OneStep RT-PCR kit. Most expanded thyroid clonotypes (frequency above 0.001) were also detected in blood, a finding suggesting that blood repertoires may reflect thyroid immune responses. In cross-validation, a model built on a 13 V-J signature told ophthalmopathy apart from stable hyperthyroidism with 85% to 90% sensitivity and around 83% specificity, and in testing the same model reached 80%/75%. In validation, progression to ophthalmopathy was predicted by the model with 70.59% sensitivity and 72% to 85% specificity, a median of roughly six months before onset. To identify TCR V-J signatures that set the groups apart, the researchers used a discovery cohort of 100 patients, made up of 40 to 45 with Graves' ophthalmopathy and approximately 57 with stable Graves' hyperthyroidism. An independent validation cohort of about 19 hyperthyroidism patients and about 15 patients who later progressed to ophthalmopathy tested prospective prediction of ophthalmopathy. The 100 discovery patients were randomly split 7:3 into training and test sets. In addition, the study compared T-cell repertoires in thyroid tissue and in blood from about 6 Graves' hyperthyroidism patients. After blood sampling, hyperthyroidism patients were treated with methimazole at a starting dose of 30 mg daily, and ophthalmopathy patients were treated with high-dose intravenous methylprednisolone. A second multiplex PCR round built the libraries, followed by size selection and purification. Sequencing of the libraries was done on an Illumina HiSeq2000 using paired-end 100 bp reads. SOAPnuke was used to process the raw data, removing reads that contained adapters or uncalled bases, had a mean Phred below 15, or lacked an exact match to the constant primer or identifier. High-quality paired reads were merged using COPE v1.2.5, and each unique nucleotide sequence was defined as a clonotype. Clonotypes were aligned to IMGT TRBV, TRBD and TRBJ reference segments using MiTCR v1.1. The analysis included only V-J combinations with a frequency above 0.0001, which together covered 99% to 99.2% of the repertoires. A TCS score was defined as the ratio between F50 (clonal expansion) and ExV (chaos), using BLOSUM62-based TCRdist between CDR3 peptides within each V-J. Welch's t-statistics and random forest reduced 500 to 550 V-J features to around 14, which were used in a naive Bayes classifier (R e1071). No statistical method was used to fix the sample size in advance, and group allocation was not hidden from the investigators. The paper describes TCR Vbeta CDR3 sequencing of some 130 peripheral blood samples, made up of some 40 ophthalmopathy patients, approximately 73 hyperthyroidism patients and 17 progressor patients.

The receptor comes from a man between 18 and 29 years old with Graves disease. Donor details come from another sample of the same person, matched by shared clones. The sequenced sample was peripheral blood mononuclear cells (PBMCs), obtained at new diagnosis, from a patient treated with antithyroid drugs.

The CDR3: CAWSPGLIDEQFF. The nucleotides read TGTGCCTGGAGTCCGGGACTCATCGATGAGCAGTTCTTC. The rearranged chain carries TRBV30 and TRBJ2-1; a tentative D match to TRBD2 spans 6 bases. From cysteine to phenylalanine, the CDR3 is 13 amino acids long. CDR3 DNA only is kept here, 39 bases in frame from base 1. V gives up 2 bases and J gives up 8 bases, and the segment between their germline ends measures 13 bases. The CDR1 and CDR2 encoded by the germline V gene (reference sequence) are GTSNPN and SVGIG. Reference TRBV30 and TRBJ2-1 proteins supply the regions before and after the CDR3; the full variable domain is: SQTIHQWPATLVQPVGSPLSLECTVEGTSNPNLYWYRQAAGRGLQLLFYSVGIGQISSEVPQNLSASRPQDRQFILSSKKLLLSDSGFYLCAWSPGLIDEQFFGPGTRLTVL.